This entry lists 8 T cell receptor beta chains sequenced from one sample in a study of T cell responses to AZD1222 COVID-19 vaccine. TCRdb's copy holds only in-frame clones and misses some; the assay was immunoSEQ multiplex PCR. The table shows some 200,000 clones, with 91% occurring only once. The material sequenced was peripheral blood, taken 28 days after the second AZD1222 dose. These receptors came from an adult who received the AZD1222 COVID-19 vaccine.

J is TRBJ1-4 and V is TRBV28; maybe TRBD1 (6 bases). Germline V gene lookup returns CDR1 MDHEN and CDR2 SYDVKM. V was trimmed by 5 bases and J by 0 bases, leaving 16 bases between them. The CDR3 loop spans 17 amino acids. CDR3 residues: CASSTNDRLTTNEKLFF. The CDR3 coding sequence is TGTGCCAGCAGTACCAATGACAGGCTCACAACTAATGAAAAACTGTTTTTT.

A note on this clone: The junction differs from germline at one of its ends, possibly a read error. The chain couples TRBV18 to TRBJ2-7, with 7 bases matching TRBD1. This CDR3 comprises 11 residues. CDR1 is KGHSH, CDR2 LQKENI, per germline. CDR3 in amino acids: CASSPAATGFF. The CDR3 nucleotides read TGTGCCAGCTCACCGGCCGCGACAGGGTTCTTC. The full variable domain, rest sourced from reference TRBV18 and TRBJ2-7, is NAGVMQNPRHLVRRRGQEARLRCSPMKGHSHVYWYRQLPEEGLKFMVYLQKENIIDESGMPKERFSAEFPKEGPSILRIQQVVRGDSAAYFCASSPAATGFFGPGTRLTVT.

The rearrangement links TRBV5-1 to TRBJ2-2; TRBD2 matches 9 bases. V lost 0 bases to trimming and J lost 4 bases; unmatched junction nucleotides: 4. This CDR3 is 16 amino acids long. The germline V gene encodes CDR1 SGHRS and CDR2 YFSETQ. As DNA, the CDR3 is TGCGCCAGCAGCTTGGTAGCGGGAGAGGGCACCGGGGAGCTGTTTTTT. Its protein product is CASSLVAGEGTGELFF.

The V and J genes are TRBV6-5 and TRBJ2-1, with unresolved D. The CDR3 length is 13 residues. Looked up from germline, CDR1 is MNHEY and CDR2 is SVGAGI. V lost 7 bases and J lost 5, with 12 bases in between. Here the CDR3 DNA reads TGTGCCAGCACTGGATCATACAACAATGAGCAGTTCTTC. This encodes CASTGSYNNEQFF.

V is TRBV5-5 and J is TRBJ2-3; the match to TRBD1 covers 8 bases. The V gene's germline CDR1 is SGHKS and CDR2 YYEKEE (reference sequence). J lost 5 bases, V lost 9 bases, and 11 bases had no gene match. The CDR3 sequence is 14 residues long. The CDR3, as DNA: TGTGCCACCTCGCCAGGGGGCTTGGGAGATACGCAGTATTTT. Translating it yields CATSPGGLGDTQYF.

The rearrangement uses TRBV28 and TRBJ1-1; no firm D call. V lost 2 bases and J lost 1, with 5 bases in between. The CDR3 runs 13 residues. Germline values: CDR1 MDHEN, CDR2 SYDVKM. The CDR3 nucleotides read TGTGCCAGCAGTTTAATCGGGAACACTGAAGCTTTCTTT. Amino acid sequence: CASSLIGNTEAFF.

The chain couples TRBV29-1 to TRBJ1-2; D possibly corresponds to TRBD1 (6 bases). In germline, CDR1 is SQVTM, CDR2 ANQGSEA. The CDR3 consists of 11 residues. Trimming shortened V by 4 bases and J by 4 bases, and 7 bases separated the two germline ends. CDR3 nucleotide sequence: TGCAGCGTTGGGACAGTCTATGGCTACACCTTC. Its protein product is CSVGTVYGYTF.

The genes are TRBV6-5 and TRBJ2-5; D is ambiguous. The length of the CDR3 is 13 residues. Between the trimmed V and J ends, which lost 6 bases and 0 bases, there was a span of 8 bases. CDR1 and CDR2 from the germline V gene are MNHEY and SVGAGI. The DNA for the CDR3 is TGTGCCAGCAGCTTATGGTACCAAGAGACCCAGTACTTC. Translating it yields CASSLWYQETQYF.